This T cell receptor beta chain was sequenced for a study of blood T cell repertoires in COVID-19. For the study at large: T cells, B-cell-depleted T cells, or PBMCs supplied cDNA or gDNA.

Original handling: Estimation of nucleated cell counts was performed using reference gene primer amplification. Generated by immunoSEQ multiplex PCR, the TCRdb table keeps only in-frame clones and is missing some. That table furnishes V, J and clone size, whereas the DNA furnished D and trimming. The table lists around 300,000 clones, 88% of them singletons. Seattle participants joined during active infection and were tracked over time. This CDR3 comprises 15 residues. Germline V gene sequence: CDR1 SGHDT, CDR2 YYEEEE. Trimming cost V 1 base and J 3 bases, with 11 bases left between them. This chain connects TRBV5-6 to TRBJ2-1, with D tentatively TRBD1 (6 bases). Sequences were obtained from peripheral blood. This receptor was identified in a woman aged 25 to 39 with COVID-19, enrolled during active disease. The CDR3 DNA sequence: TGTGCCAGCAGCTTGCCCAGGGGATTCTACAATGAGCAGTTCTTC. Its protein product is CASSLPRGFYNEQFF.